The 8 T cell receptor beta chains below all came from one sample that was sequenced in a study of control samples from healthy donors and cancer patients. Method: immunoSEQ multiplex PCR; TCRdb's copy keeps in-frame clones and lacks some. The sample carries 150,000 or so clones, almost 90% recorded once. Sequencing was performed on blood. These receptors came from a woman under 40 in good health.

The V gene is TRBV10-3, the J gene TRBJ1-4; weak D call: TRBD1 (5 bases). V was clipped by 0 bases and J by 10 bases, with 12 bases between them. Germline V lookup: CDR1 ENHRY, CDR2 SYGVKD. The CDR3 is 14 residues long. The CDR3 reads CAISESGTGGKLFF. CDR3 bases: TGTGCCATCAGTGAGTCGGGGACCGGGGGAAAACTGTTTTTT.

The rearrangement uses TRBV28 and TRBJ1-2, with TRBD1 as a possible D gene (5 bases). The CDR3 sequence is 14 residues long. Trimming took off 7 bases at V and 3 bases at J, with 15 bases between the two ends. CDR1 and CDR2 from the germline V gene are MDHEN and SYDVKM. CDR3 coding DNA: TGTGCCAGCATCCCGGGGGGACCTTACTATGGCTACACCTTC. Residues: CASIPGGPYYGYTF.

The rearrangement joins TRBV5-1 to TRBJ2-5; 7 nucleotides align to TRBD2. The J call is uncertain, as TRBJ2-7 better fits the DNA end. The CDR3 covers 15 residues. Germline V gives CDR1 SGHRS, CDR2 YFSETQ. The CDR3 region is CASSFRGGSLYEQYF. The CDR3 nucleotides read TGCGCCAGCAGCTTTCGAGGCGGGAGTCTTTACGAGCAGTACTTC.

The chain recombines TRBV5-4 with TRBJ2-1, with 9 bases matching TRBD2. The CDR3 runs 13 residues. V lost 4 bases, J lost 6 bases, and 2 bases stayed unmatched. Looked up from germline, CDR1 is SGHNT and CDR2 is YYREEE (reference sequence). In DNA, the CDR3 is TGTGCCAGCAGCCTAGCGGGGCGCAATGAGCAGTTCTTC. Its translation is CASSLAGRNEQFF.

The chain uses TRBV3-1 (or the pseudogene TRBV3-2) and TRBJ2-5; no reliable D call. The CDR3 extends over 15 amino acids. V gave up 0 bases and J gave up 5 bases, with 13 bases separating them. Germline V gene sequence: CDR1 LGHDT, CDR2 YNNKEL (reference sequence). The CDR3 loop reads CASSQDRVSRETQYF. In DNA form, the CDR3 reads TGTGCCAGCAGCCAAGATCGAGTTTCTCGGGAGACCCAGTACTTC.

V usage is TRBV11-2 and J usage is TRBJ2-1; D gene ambiguous. Deletions cut 3 bases from V and 5 bases from J, with 11 bases between. Germline V gives CDR1 SGHAT, CDR2 FQNNGV. The length of the CDR3 is 14 residues. CDR3 nucleotides: TGTGCCAGCAGCTTCCGCATAGACGACAATGAGCAGTTCTTC. This encodes CASSFRIDDNEQFF.

The rearrangement joins TRBV29-1 to TRBJ2-7; perhaps TRBD2 as D (6 bases). The germline V and J ends were trimmed by 7 bases and 1 base, with 14 bases remaining between them. The CDR3 spans 13 residues. Germline CDR1 and CDR2: SQVTM and ANQGSEA. The chain's CDR3 is CSARGGPSYEQYF. CDR3 coding DNA: TGCAGCGCCCGGGGAGGCCCATCCTACGAGCAGTACTTC.

The V and J genes are TRBV2 and TRBJ2-7; unclear D gene. Trimming took 8 bases from V and 0 from J, leaving 8 bases between them. From germline, CDR1 is SNHLY and CDR2 FYNNEI. CDR3 length: 12 amino acids. CDR3 sequence (DNA): TGTGCCAGCTCTCTATCCTCCTACGAGCAGTACGTC. This encodes CASSLSSYEQYV.